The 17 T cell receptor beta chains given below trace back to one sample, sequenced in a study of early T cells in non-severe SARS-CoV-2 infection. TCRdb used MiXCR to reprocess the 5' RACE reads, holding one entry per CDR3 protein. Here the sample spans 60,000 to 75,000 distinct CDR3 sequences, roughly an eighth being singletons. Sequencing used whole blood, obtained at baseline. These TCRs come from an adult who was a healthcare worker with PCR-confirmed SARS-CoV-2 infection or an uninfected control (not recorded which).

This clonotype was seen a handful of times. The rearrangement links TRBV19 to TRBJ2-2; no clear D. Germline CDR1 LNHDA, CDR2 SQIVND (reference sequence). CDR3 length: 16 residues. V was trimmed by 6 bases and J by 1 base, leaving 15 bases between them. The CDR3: CASSHLLLRNTGELFF. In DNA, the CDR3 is TGTGCCAGTAGCCATCTCCTTCTCCGGAACACCGGGGAGCTGTTTTTT.

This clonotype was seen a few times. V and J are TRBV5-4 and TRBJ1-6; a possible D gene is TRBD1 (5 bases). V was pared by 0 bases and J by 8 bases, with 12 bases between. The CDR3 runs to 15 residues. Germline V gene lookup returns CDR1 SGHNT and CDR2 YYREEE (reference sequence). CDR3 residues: CASSLGGTIDSPLHF. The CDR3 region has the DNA TGTGCCAGCAGCTTGGGCGGGACTATTGATTCACCCCTCCACTTT. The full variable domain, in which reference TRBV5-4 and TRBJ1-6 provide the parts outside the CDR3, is ETGVTQSPTHLIKTRGQQVTLRCSSQSGHNTVSWYQQALGQGPQFIFQYYREEENGRGNFPPRFSGLQFPNYSSELNVNALELDDSALYLCASSLGGTIDSPLHFGNGTRLTVT.

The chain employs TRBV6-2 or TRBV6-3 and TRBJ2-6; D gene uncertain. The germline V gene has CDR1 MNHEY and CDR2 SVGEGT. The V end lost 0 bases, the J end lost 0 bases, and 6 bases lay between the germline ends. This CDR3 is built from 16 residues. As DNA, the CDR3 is TGTGCCAGCAGTTACTCAGGAGTCTCTGGGGCCAACGTCCTGACTTTC. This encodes CASSYSGVSGANVLTF.

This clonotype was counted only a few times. CDR3 region: CASSPTTGLSSYNEQFF. Written as DNA, the CDR3 is TGTGCCAGCAGTCCCACTACCGGACTAAGCTCCTACAATGAGCAGTTCTTC. The rearrangement joins TRBV27 to TRBJ2-1, with D possibly TRBD2 on 6 matching bases. V was cut by 5 bases and J by 0 bases, with 17 bases left in between. CDR1 is MNHEY, CDR2 SMNVEV, per germline (reference sequence). CDR3 length: 17 amino acids.

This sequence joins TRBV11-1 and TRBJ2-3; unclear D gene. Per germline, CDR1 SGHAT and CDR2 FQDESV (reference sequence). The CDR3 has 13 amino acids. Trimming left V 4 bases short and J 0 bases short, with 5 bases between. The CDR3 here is CASSWPSTDTQYF. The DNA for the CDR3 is TGTGCCAGCAGCTGGCCTAGCACAGATACGCAGTATTTT.

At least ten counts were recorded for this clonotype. CDR3 region: CASSGLALETQYF. In nucleotides, the CDR3 is TGTGCCAGCAGTGGACTAGCCCTAGAGACCCAGTACTTC. This chain links TRBV2 with TRBJ2-5, with TRBD2 matching over 7 bases. This CDR3 comprises 13 residues. Germline V gene sequence: CDR1 SNHLY, CDR2 FYNNEI. V shed 4 bases, J shed 4 bases, and the junction held 3 bases outside the gene matches.

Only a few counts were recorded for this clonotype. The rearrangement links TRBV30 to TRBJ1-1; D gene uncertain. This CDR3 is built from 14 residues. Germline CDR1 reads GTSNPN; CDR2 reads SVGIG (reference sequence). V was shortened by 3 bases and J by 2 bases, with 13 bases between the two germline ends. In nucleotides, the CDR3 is TGTGCCTGGAGGTCGGGCAGAATAAACACTGAAGCTTTCTTT. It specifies CAWRSGRINTEAFF.

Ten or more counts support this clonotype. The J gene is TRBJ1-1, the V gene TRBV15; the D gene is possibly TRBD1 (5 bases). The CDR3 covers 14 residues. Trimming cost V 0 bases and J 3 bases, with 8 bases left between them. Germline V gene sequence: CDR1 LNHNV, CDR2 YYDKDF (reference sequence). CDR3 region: CATSRDGGYTEAFF. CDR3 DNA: TGTGCCACCAGCAGAGATGGGGGGTACACTGAAGCTTTCTTT.

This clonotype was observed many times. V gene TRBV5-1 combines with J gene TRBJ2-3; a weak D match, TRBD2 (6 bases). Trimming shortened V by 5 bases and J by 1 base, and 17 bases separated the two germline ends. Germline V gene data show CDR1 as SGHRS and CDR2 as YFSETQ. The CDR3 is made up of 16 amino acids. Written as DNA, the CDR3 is TGCGCCAGCAGAGCAGGAGTTTTAGCGGGCACAGATACGCAGTATTTT. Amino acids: CASRAGVLAGTDTQYF.

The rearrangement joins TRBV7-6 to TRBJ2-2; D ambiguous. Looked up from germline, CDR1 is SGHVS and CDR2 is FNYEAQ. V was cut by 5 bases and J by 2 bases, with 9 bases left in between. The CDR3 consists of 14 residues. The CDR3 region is CASSRFHNTGELFF. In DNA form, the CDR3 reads TGTGCCAGCAGCCGCTTTCACAACACCGGGGAGCTGTTTTTT.

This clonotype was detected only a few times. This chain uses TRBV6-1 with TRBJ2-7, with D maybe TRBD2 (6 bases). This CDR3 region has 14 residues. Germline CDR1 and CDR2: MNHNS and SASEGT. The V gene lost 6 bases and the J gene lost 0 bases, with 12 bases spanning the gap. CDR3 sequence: CASRVSGVSYEQYF. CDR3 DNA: TGTGCCAGCAGGGTTTCGGGGGTCTCCTACGAGCAGTACTTC.

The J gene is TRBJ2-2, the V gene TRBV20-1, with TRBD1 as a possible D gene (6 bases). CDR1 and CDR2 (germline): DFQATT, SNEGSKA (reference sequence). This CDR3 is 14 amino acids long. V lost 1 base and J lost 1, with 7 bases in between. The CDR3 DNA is TGCAGTGCTAGAGCACAGGGGAACACCGGGGAGCTGTTTTTT. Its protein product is CSARAQGNTGELFF.

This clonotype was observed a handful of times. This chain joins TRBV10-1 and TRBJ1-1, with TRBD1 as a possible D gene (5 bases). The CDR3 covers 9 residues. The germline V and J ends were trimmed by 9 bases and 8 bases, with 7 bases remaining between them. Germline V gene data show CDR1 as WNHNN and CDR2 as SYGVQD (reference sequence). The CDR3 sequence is CARGTEAFF. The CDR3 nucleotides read TGCGCCAGAGGGACCGAAGCTTTCTTT.

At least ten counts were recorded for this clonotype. The DNA of the CDR3 is TGTGCCAGCTCACCACAGGGTAATAATTCACCCCTCCACTTT. Protein product: CASSPQGNNSPLHF. The chain is built from TRBV18 and TRBJ1-6; D is uncertain. Deletions cut 1 base from V and 5 bases from J, with 6 bases between. The CDR3 loop spans 14 amino acids. CDR1 is KGHSH and CDR2 is LQKENI in the germline V gene.

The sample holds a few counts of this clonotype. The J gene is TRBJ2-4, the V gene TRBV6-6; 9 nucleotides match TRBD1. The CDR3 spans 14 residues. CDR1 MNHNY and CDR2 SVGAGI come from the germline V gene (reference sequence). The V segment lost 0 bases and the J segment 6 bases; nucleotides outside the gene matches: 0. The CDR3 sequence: CASSYSTGGNIQYF. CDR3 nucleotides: TGTGCCAGCAGTTACTCGACAGGGGGAAACATTCAGTACTTC.

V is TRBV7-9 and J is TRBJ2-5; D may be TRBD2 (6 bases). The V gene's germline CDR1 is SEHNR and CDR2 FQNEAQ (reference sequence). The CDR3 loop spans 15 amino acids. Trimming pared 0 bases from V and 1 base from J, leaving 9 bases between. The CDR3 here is CASSLAFGGQETQYF. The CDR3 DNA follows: TGTGCCAGCAGCTTAGCGTTCGGGGGCCAAGAGACCCAGTACTTC.

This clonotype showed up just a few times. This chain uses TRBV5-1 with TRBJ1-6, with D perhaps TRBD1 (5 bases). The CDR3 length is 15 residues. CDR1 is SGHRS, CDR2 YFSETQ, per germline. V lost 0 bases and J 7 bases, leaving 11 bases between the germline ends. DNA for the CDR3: TGCGCCAGCAGCTTGGGGCGCAGGGAAAATTCACCCCTCCACTTT. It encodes CASSLGRRENSPLHF.